Listed below are T cell receptor beta chains from one sample, sequenced in a study of neurological immune-mediated disorders. Each CDR3 protein gets one entry after TCRdb re-called the 5' RACE reads with MiXCR. The repertoire holds around 130,000 distinct CDR3 sequences, with approximately 3.2% as singletons. The sequencing input was PBMCs. All receptors derive from a woman aged 25 to 39 with multiple sclerosis. CDR3s include the opening cysteine and the closing phenylalanine or tryptophan. A D gene is named only where the DNA matches it firmly. Part of the rows lack a size; the others show once, few, many or a class for expanded clones.

D	length	size	V	J	DNA	CDR3
-	15	many	TRBV5-1	TRBJ1-1	TGCGCCAGCAGCCGGGGGGGGCTCGGCCGGAGTGAAGCTTTCTTT	CASSRGGLGRSEAFF
-	13	many	TRBV7-9	TRBJ1-5	TGTGCCAGCAGCCTCGTGGAAACGCAGCCCCAGCATTTT	CASSLVETQPQHF
-	14	many	TRBV7-2	TRBJ2-3	TGTGCCAGCAGCTTAGTACTATACACAGATACGCAGTATTTT	CASSLVLYTDTQYF
-	13	many	TRBV20-1	TRBJ1-3	TGCAGTGCTAGTCAGGTCTCTGGAAACACCATATATTTT	CSASQVSGNTIYF
-	14	many	TRBV16	TRBJ2-7	TGTGCCAGCAGCCAACCCGCCAGCTCCTACGAGCAGTACTTC	CASSQPASSYEQYF
-	14	many	TRBV5-6	TRBJ1-1	TGTGCCAGCAGCTTGGATCACAGGAACACTGAAGCTTTCTTT	CASSLDHRNTEAFF
-	12	many	TRBV6-2/TRBV6-3	TRBJ2-7	TGTGCCAGCAGTTACTGGCCCTACGAGCAGTACTTC	CASSYWPYEQYF
-	14	few	TRBV7-2	TRBJ2-2	TGTGCCAGCAGTTCCGCCCCCGGGGGCGGGGAGCTGTTTTTT	CASSSAPGGGELFF
TRBD2	17	many	TRBV5-1	TRBJ2-1	TGCGCCAGCAGCGCCGCAACTAGCGGGGGGGCCATGAATGAGCAGTTCTTC	CASSAATSGGAMNEQFF
TRBD1	15	many	TRBV10-3	TRBJ2-3	TGTGCCATCAGAACGGACAGGGCCGCCACAGATACGCAGTATTTT	CAIRTDRAATDTQYF
-	15	many	TRBV20-1	TRBJ2-2	TGCAGTGCTAGAGTAGCAGGGGTGATAACCGGGGAGCTGTTTTTT	CSARVAGVITGELFF
-	12	many	TRBV20-1	TRBJ2-7	TGCAGTGCTAGCGGGGGTGGCAACGAGCAGTACTTC	CSASGGGNEQYF
TRBD1	16	many	TRBV27	TRBJ1-2	TGTGCCATTCGAAAACTTCTAGCCCCCGGGACAGATGGCTACACCTTC	CAIRKLLAPGTDGYTF
TRBD1	15	many	TRBV7-7	TRBJ2-2	TGTGCCAGCAGCCGTGGGACAGACTACACCGGGGAGCTGTTTTTT	CASSRGTDYTGELFF
TRBD1	15	many	TRBV7-9	TRBJ2-2	TGTGCCAGCAGCAGCACAGGGGGCAAGGGCGGGGAGCTGTTTTTT	CASSSTGGKGGELFF
-	15	many	TRBV7-8	TRBJ2-5	TGTGCCAGCAGCTTAGTGGGGGGCCCCCAAGAGACCCAGTACTTC	CASSLVGGPQETQYF
-	15	many	TRBV6-5	TRBJ2-7	TGTGCCAGCAGTTACTGGGCTCCCGGAACTGGGGAGCAGTACTTC	CASSYWAPGTGEQYF
TRBD1	16	few	TRBV7-8	TRBJ1-2	TGTGCCAGCAGCTTAGCGCCCGGACAGGGGAACTATGGCTACACCTTC	CASSLAPGQGNYGYTF
-	14	many	TRBV2	TRBJ1-1	TGTGCCAGCAGTGACAGGGCCGGGAGGACTGAAGCTTTCTTT	CASSDRAGRTEAFF
-	13	many	TRBV5-1	TRBJ2-3	TGCGCCAGCAGCTGGACCCCCCGGGATACGCAGTATTTT	CASSWTPRDTQYF
-	13	many	TRBV6-2/TRBV6-3	TRBJ1-2	TGTGCCAGCACCCAAATGGGCGGCGATGGCTACACCTTC	CASTQMGGDGYTF
TRBD1	15	-	TRBV6-2/TRBV6-3	TRBJ2-1	TGTGCCAGCCTAGGGGGCCAGATCACCTACAATGAGCAGTTCTTC	CASLGGQITYNEQFF
-	16	many	TRBV21-1	TRBJ1-5	TGTGCCAGCAGCAAAGGTGTTGAGGGGCCGAATCAGCCCCAGCATTTT	CASSKGVEGPNQPQHF
TRBD1	13	many	TRBV24-1	TRBJ2-1	TGTGCCACCGGACAGGGGAACTACAATGAGCAGTTCTTC	CATGQGNYNEQFF
-	14	many	TRBV10-3	TRBJ2-4	TGTGCCATCAGCCACGACCTGACCAAAAACATTCAGTACTTC	CAISHDLTKNIQYF
-	15	many	TRBV5-1	TRBJ1-2	TGCGCCAGCAGCTTGGAGGGGACGGCTCCCTATGGCTACACCTTC	CASSLEGTAPYGYTF
-	15	few	TRBV5-1	TRBJ2-3	TGCGCCAGCAGTTGGGCCCGGGGAATCACAGATACGCAGTATTTT	CASSWARGITDTQYF
TRBD1	14	-	TRBV18	TRBJ2-5	TGTGCCAGCTCACCGCGGGCAGGGGGAGAGACCCAGTACTTC	CASSPRAGGETQYF
TRBD1	17	many	TRBV3-1	TRBJ1-2	TGTGCCAGCAGCCAGGGACAGTTGAAGAGGAGGTTCTATGGCTACACCTTC	CASSQGQLKRRFYGYTF
-	14	many	TRBV5-1	TRBJ1-1	TGCGCCAGCAGCTTGGTAGGGCTTAACACTGAAGCTTTCTTT	CASSLVGLNTEAFF
-	8	many	TRBV20-1	TRBJ1-2	TGCAGTCCGGGTGGCTACACCTTC	CSPGGYTF
TRBD1	12	many	TRBV29-1	TRBJ2-7	TGCAGCGCCGGACAGGTCGCCTACGAGCAGTACTTC	CSAGQVAYEQYF
-	13	many	TRBV7-6	TRBJ2-3	TGTGCCAGCAGCTTAGCTTTCACAGATACGCAGTATTTT	CASSLAFTDTQYF
-	14	many	TRBV7-9	TRBJ1-5	TGTGCCAGCAGCTCCGAATCCTTCAATCAGCCCCAGCATTTT	CASSSESFNQPQHF
-	14	many	TRBV7-9	TRBJ2-2	TGTGCCAGCAGCTTAGTCCTGGGGGCCGGGGAGCTGTTTTTT	CASSLVLGAGELFF
-	14	many	TRBV10-3	TRBJ1-5	TGTGCCATCTCGGGCGAAATTAGCAATCAGCCCCAGCATTTT	CAISGEISNQPQHF
-	15	many	TRBV7-8	TRBJ1-1	TGTGCCAGCAGCGCTGAACGGCTGGACCGCAGGGGAGCTTTCTTT	CASSAERLDRRGAFF
-	14	many	TRBV18	TRBJ2-7	TGTGCCAGCTCACCTGGACATATAGGCTACGAGCAGTACTTC	CASSPGHIGYEQYF
-	16	many	TRBV20-1	TRBJ2-7	TGCAGTGCTAGAGGACCGACTATACTTCCCCCCTACGAGCAGTACTTC	CSARGPTILPPYEQYF
TRBD2	15	many	TRBV15	TRBJ2-7	TGTGCCACCAGCAGATCCCTAGCGGGAGTGGTCGAGCAGTACTTC	CATSRSLAGVVEQYF
TRBD1	14	many	TRBV20-1	TRBJ1-5	TGCAGTGCTAGAAAGCCAGGGGGAAGTCAGCCCCAGCATTTT	CSARKPGGSQPQHF
-	13	many	TRBV5-8	TRBJ2-5	TGTGCCAGCAGTCCGGGGAGGCAAGAGACCCAGTACTTC	CASSPGRQETQYF
TRBD2	15	many	TRBV20-1	TRBJ2-1	TGCAGTGCTAGGGCCCGCGGACTAGCGGGGGGTGAGCAGTTCTTC	CSARARGLAGGEQFF
-	12	many	TRBV12-3/TRBV12-4	TRBJ1-4	TGTGCCAGCAGCTCCAGCCACGGGGGGCTGTTTTTT	CASSSSHGGLFF